The source of this T cell receptor (beta chain) is a study of blood T cell repertoires in COVID-19. Study context: Spain, Italy and the United States supplied samples that represented acute and convalescent COVID-19.

In the authors' workflow: Reference gene primer amplification gave estimated nucleated cell counts. This table comes from immunoSEQ multiplex PCR, and its TCRdb copy is limited to in-frame clones, with some not included. V and J calls and clone size are those listed in that table; D and trimming were worked out from the DNA. The sample shows 450,000 or so clones, 75% to 90% of them seen only once. The germline V gene has CDR1 KGHSH and CDR2 LQKENI. The CDR3 sequence is 17 residues long. V lost 3 bases and J lost 0, with 15 bases in between. The receptor's source is a middle-aged woman with COVID-19, enrolled during active disease. The rearrangement joins TRBV18 to TRBJ1-3; D unclear. The sequenced sample was peripheral blood. CDR3 amino acids: CASSPGMTPYSGNTIYF. The CDR3 nucleotides read TGTGCCAGCTCACCCGGGATGACTCCTTACTCTGGAAACACCATATATTTT.